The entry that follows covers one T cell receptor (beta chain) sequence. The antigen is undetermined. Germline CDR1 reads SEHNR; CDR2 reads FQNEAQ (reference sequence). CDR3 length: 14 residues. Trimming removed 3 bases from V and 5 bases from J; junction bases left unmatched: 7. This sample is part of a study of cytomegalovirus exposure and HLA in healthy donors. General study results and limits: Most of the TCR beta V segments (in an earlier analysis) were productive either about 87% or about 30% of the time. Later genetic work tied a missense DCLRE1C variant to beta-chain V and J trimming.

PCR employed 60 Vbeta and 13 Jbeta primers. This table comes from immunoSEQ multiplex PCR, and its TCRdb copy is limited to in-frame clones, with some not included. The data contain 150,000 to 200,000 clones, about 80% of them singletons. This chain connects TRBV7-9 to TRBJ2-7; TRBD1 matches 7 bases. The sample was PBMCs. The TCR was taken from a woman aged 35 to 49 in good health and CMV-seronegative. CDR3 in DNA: TGTGCCAGCAGCTTCCGGGACAGACCCAACGAGCAGTACTTC. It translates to CASSFRDRPNEQYF.